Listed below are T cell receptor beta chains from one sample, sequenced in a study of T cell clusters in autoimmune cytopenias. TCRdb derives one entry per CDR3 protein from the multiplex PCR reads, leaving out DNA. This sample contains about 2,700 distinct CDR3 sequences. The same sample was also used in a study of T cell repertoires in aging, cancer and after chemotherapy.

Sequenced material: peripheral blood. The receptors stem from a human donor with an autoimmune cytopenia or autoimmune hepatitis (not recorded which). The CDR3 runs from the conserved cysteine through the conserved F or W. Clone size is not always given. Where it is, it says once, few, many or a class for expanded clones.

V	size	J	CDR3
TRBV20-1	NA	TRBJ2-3	CSATRLALSSTDTQYF
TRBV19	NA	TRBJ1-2	CASSMGTVYGYTF
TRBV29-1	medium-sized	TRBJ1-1	CSVEAGWNTEAFF
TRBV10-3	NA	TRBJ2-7	CAITRGQDSYEQYF
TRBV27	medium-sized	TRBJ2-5	CASSGDSEGETQYF
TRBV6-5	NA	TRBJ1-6	CASSYKGSGTTAYNSPLHF
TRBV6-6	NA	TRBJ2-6	CASIPGQGNPGANVLTF
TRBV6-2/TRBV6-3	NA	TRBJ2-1	CASREPGLLNEQFF
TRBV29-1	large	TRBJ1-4	CSVGWDLQKLFF
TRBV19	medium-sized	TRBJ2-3	CASARTGGTDTQYF
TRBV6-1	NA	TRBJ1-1	CASNRGDTEAFF
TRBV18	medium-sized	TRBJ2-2	CASSRETSGATNTGELFF
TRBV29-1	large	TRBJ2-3	CSVEWDGTDTQYF
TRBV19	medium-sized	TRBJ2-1	CASSSSWGRFF
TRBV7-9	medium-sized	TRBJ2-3	CASSRGASGDRTDTQYF
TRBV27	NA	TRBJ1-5	CASRLQGGGQPQHF
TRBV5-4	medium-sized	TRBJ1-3	CASSFRGAGNTIYF
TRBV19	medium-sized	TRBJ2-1	CASSIGNSYNEQFF
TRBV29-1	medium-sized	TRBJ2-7	CSVDGDSPYEQYF
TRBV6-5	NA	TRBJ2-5	CASSPRGGFGTQYF
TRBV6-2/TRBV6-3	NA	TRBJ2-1	CASRPPVGGGPNEQFF
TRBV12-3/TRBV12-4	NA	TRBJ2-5	CASSHYAGVKETQYF
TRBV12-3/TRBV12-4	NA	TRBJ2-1	CASSLKLAGAQEQFF
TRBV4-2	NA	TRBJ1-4	CASSQDGGVEKLFF
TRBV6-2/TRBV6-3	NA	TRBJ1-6	CASSYSGQEFPLHF
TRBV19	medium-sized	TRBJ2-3	CASRPGGRGGTDTQYF
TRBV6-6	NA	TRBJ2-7	CASRVGTSGSYEQYF
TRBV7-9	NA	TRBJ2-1	CASRGGFLNEQFF
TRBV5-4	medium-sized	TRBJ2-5	CASSRTGEETQYF
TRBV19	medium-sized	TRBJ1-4	CASSNRGSSEKLFF
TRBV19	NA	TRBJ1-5	CASSIDGGDNQPQHF
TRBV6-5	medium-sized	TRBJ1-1	CASSEGRTEAFF
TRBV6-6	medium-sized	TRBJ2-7	CASSYGGAQVEQYF
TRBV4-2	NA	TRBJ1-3	CASSQDLAGGSSGNTIYF
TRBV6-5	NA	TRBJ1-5	CASRRDRFSDQPQHF
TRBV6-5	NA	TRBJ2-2	CASSYGTAHTTGELFF
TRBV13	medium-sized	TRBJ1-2	CASSLTDGYTF
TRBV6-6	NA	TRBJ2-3	CASRDSTDTQYF
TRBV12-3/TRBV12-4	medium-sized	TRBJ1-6	CASSKHSGSNSPLHF
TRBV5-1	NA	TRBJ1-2	CASSDGGMGLGGYTF
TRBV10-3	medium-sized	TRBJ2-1	CAISEGRIGGDEQFF
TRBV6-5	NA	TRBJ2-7	CASSYSGASNTGELYF
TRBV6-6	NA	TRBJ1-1	CASSYSTYGQADSEAFF
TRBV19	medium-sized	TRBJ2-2	CASSMYRSNTGELFF
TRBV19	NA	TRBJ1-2	CASSLVGLGGYTF
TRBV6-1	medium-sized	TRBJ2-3	CASPIAGPSTDTQYF
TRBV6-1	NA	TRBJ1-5	CASSEGTGVRNQPQHF
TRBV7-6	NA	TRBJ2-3	CASSYRTAGTDTQYF